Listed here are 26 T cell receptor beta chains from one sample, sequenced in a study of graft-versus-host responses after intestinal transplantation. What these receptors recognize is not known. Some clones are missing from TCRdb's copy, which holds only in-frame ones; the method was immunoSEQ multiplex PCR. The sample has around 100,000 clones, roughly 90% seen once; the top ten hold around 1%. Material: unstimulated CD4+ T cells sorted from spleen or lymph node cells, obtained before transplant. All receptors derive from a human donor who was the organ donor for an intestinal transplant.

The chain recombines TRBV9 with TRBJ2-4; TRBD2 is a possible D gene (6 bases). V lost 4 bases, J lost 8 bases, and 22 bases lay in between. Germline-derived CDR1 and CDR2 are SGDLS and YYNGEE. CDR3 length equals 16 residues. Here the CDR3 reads CASSYRGTPELDIQYF. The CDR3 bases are TGTGCCAGCAGCTACCGAGGGACTCCAGAGCTAGACATTCAGTACTTC. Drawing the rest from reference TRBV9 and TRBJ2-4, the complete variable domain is DSGVTQTPKHLITATGQRVTLRCSPRSGDLSVYWYQQSLDQGLQFLIQYYNGEERAKGNILERFSAQQFPDLHSELNLSSLELGDSALYFCASSYRGTPELDIQYFGAGTRLSVL.

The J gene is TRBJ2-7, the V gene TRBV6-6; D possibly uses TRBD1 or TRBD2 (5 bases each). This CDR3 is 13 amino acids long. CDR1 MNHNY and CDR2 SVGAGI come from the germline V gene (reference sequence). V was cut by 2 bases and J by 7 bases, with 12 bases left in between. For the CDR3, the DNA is TGTGCCAGCAGTTACCGCTCAGGGAGTGAGCAGTACTTC. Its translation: CASSYRSGSEQYF.

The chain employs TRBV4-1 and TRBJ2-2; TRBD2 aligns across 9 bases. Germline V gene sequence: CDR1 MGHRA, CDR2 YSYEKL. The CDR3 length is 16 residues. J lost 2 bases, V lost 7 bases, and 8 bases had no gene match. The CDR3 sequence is CASTIRTSVNTGELFF. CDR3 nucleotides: TGCGCCAGCACTATTAGGACTAGCGTCAACACCGGGGAGCTGTTTTTT.

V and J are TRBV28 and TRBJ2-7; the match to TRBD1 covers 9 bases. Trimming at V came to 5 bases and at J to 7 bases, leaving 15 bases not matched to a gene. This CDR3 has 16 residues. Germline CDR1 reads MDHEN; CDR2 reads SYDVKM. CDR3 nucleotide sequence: TGTGCCAGCAGTATCCGACAGGGGGGTTGGATTGTGGAGCAGTACTTC. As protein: CASSIRQGGWIVEQYF.

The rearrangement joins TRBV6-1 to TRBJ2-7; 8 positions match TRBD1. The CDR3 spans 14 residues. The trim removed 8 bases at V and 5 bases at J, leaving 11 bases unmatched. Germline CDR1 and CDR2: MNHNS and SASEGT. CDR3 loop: CASRPDRGGHEQYF. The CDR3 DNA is TGTGCCAGCCGCCCCGACAGGGGAGGCCACGAGCAGTACTTC.

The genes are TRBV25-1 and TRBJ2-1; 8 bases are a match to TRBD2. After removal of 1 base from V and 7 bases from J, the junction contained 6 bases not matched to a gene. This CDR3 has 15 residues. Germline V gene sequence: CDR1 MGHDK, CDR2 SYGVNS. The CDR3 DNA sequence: TGTGCCAGCAGTGAATTCGGCGGGGGGTTAAATGAGCAGTTCTTC. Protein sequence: CASSEFGGGLNEQFF.

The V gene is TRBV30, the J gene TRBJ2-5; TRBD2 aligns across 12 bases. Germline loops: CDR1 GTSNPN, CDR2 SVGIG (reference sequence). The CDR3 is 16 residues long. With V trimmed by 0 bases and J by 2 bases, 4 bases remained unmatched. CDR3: CAWSVGLAGTQETQYF. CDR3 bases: TGTGCCTGGAGTGTAGGACTAGCGGGGACTCAAGAGACCCAGTACTTC. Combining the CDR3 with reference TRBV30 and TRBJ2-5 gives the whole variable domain SQTIHQWPATLVQPVGSPLSLECTVEGTSNPNLYWYRQAAGRGLQLLFYSVGIGQISSEVPQNLSASRPQDRQFILSSKKLLLSDSGFYLCAWSVGLAGTQETQYFGPGTRLLVL.

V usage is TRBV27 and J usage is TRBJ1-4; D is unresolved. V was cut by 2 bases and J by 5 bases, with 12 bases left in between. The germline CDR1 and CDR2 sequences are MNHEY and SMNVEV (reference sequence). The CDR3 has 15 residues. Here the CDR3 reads CASSLPRRRNEKLFF. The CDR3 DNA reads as TGTGCCAGCAGTTTACCCCGACGAAGAAATGAAAAACTGTTTTTT.

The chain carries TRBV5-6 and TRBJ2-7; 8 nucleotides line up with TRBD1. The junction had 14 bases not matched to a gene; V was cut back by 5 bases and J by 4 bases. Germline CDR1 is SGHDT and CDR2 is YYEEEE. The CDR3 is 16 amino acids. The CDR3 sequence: CASSPGTGDHTYEQYF. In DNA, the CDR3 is TGTGCCAGCAGTCCCGGGACAGGTGATCATACTTACGAGCAGTACTTC.

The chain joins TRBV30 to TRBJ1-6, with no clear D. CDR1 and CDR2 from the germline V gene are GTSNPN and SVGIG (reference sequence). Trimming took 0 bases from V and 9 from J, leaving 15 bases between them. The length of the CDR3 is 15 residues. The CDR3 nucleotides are TGTGCCTGGAGTGTACAGAGGACCCCATTTTCACCCCTCCACTTT. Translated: CAWSVQRTPFSPLHF. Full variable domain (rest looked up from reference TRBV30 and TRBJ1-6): SQTIHQWPATLVQPVGSPLSLECTVEGTSNPNLYWYRQAAGRGLQLLFYSVGIGQISSEVPQNLSASRPQDRQFILSSKKLLLSDSGFYLCAWSVQRTPFSPLHFGNGTRLTVT.

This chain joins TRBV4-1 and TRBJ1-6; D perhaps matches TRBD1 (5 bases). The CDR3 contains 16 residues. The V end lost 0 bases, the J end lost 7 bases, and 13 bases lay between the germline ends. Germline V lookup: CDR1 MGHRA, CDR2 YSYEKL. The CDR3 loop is CASSQEPWGKNSPLHF. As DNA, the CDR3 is TGCGCCAGCAGCCAAGAACCATGGGGGAAGAATTCACCCCTCCACTTT.

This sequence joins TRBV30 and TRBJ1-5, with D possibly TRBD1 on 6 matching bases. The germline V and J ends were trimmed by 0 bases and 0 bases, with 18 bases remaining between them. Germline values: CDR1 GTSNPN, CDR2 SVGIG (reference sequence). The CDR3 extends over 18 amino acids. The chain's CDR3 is CAWSVFSGALISNQPQHF. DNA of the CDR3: TGTGCCTGGAGTGTCTTTTCAGGGGCGCTTATTAGCAATCAGCCCCAGCATTTT.

The CDR3 DNA follows: TGTGCCAGCAGCCAAGATCGGCACATTCAGTACTTC. This encodes CASSQDRHIQYF. This sequence joins TRBV4-2 and TRBJ2-4; D remains ambiguous. V lost 0 bases to trimming and J lost 8 bases, with 5 bases between them. The CDR3 is 12 amino acids. Germline CDR1 LGHNA, CDR2 YNFKEQ.

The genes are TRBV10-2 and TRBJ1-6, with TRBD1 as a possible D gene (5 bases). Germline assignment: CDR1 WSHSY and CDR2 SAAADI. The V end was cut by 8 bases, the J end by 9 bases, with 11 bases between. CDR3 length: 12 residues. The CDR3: CASQGSSSPLHF. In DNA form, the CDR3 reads TGCGCCAGCCAGGGATCAAGTTCACCCCTCCACTTT.

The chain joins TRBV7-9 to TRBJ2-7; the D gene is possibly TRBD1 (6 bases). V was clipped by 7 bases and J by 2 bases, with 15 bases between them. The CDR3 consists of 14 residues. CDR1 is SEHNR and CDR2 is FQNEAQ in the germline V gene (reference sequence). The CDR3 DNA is TGTGCCAGCATCCGGCAGGGGATCACCTACGAGCAGTACTTC. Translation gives CASIRQGITYEQYF.

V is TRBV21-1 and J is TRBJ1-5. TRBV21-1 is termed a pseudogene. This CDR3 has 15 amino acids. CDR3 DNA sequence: TGTGCCAGCAGCAAAAGACGGGGATTGGATCAGCCCCAGCATTTT. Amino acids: CASSKRRGLDQPQHF.

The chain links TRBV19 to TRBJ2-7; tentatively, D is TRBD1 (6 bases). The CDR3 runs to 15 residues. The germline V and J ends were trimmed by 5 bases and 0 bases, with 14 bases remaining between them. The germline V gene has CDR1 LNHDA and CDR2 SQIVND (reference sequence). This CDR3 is CASSDQAGVSYEQYF. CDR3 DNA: TGTGCCAGTAGTGACCAGGCAGGGGTCTCCTACGAGCAGTACTTC.

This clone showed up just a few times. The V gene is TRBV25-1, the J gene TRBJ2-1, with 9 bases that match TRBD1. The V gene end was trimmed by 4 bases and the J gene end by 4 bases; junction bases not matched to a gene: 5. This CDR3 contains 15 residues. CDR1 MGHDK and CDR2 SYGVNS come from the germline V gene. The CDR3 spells CASSGGQGSYNEQFF. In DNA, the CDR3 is TGTGCCAGCAGTGGGGGACAGGGTAGTTACAATGAGCAGTTCTTC.

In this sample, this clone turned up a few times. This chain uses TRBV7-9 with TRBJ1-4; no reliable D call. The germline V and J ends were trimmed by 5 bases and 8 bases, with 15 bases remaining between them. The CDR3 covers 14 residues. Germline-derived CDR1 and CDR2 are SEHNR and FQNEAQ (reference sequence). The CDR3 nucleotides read TGTGCCAGCAGCCCTGGGAACTCAAGGGAAAAACTGTTTTTT. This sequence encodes CASSPGNSREKLFF.

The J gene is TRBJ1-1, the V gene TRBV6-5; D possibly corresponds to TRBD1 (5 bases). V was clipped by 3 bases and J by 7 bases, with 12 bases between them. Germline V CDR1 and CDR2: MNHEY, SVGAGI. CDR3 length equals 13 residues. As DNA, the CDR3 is TGTGCCAGCAGTTATGCCGGGACGGTTGAAGCTTTCTTT. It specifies CASSYAGTVEAFF.

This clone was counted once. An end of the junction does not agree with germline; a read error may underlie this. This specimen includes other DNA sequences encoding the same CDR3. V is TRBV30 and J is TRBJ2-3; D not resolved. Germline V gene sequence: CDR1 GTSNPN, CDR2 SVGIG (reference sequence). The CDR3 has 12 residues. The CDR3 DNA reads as TGTGCCACCTCCTTAAGCCCTTATACGCAGTACTTT. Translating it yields CATSLSPYTQYF.

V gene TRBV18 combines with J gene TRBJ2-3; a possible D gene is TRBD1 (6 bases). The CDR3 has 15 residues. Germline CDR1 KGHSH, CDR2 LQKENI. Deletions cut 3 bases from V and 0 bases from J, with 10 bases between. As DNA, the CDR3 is TGTGCCAGCTCACCCGGACAGCATAGCACAGATACGCAGTATTTT. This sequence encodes CASSPGQHSTDTQYF.

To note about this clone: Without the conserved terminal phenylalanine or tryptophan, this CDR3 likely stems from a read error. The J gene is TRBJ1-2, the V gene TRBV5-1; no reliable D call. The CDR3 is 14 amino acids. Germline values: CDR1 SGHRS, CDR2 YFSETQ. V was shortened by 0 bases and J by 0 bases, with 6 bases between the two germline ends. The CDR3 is CASSLEAANYGYTL. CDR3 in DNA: TGCGCCAGCAGCTTGGAGGCGGCTAACTATGGCTACACCCTC.

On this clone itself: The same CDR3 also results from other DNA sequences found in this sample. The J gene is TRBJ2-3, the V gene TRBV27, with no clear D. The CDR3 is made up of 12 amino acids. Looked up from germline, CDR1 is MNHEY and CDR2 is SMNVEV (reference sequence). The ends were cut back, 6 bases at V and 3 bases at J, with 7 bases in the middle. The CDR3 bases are TGTGCCAGCAGCTCGTTTACAGATACGCAGTATTTT. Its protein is CASSSFTDTQYF.

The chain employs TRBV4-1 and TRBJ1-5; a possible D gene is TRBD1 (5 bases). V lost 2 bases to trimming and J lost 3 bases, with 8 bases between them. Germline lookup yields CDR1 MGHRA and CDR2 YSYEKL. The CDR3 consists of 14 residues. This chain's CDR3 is CASSQIGTNQPQHF. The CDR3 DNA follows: TGCGCCAGCAGCCAAATAGGGACCAATCAGCCCCAGCATTTT.

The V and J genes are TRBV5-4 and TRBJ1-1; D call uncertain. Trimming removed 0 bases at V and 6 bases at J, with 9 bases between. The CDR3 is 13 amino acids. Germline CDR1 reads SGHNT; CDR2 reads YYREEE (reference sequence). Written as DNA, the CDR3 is TGTGCCAGCAGCTTGGAGGCAAGACCTGAAGCTTTCTTT. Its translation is CASSLEARPEAFF.